This TCR beta chain originates from a study of cytotoxic CD8 clonotypes in ibrutinib-treated CLL. The wider study: Samples showed on average around 250,000 productive templates and around 94,000 productive rearrangements.

Measured with immunoSEQ multiplex PCR; TCRdb has only the in-frame clones, and not every one. The sample shows 100,000 to 150,000 clones, roughly 88% of them seen only once. The CDR3 is 12 amino acids. Germline loops: CDR1 MDHEN, CDR2 SYDVKM. Trimming cost V 9 bases and J 6 bases, with 12 bases left between them. Sequenced here: PBMCs, sampled after 24 months of ibrutinib treatment. The chain has TRBV28 and TRBJ1-5, with D maybe TRBD1 (5 bases). This TCR came from a human donor with chronic lymphocytic leukemia. CDR3 residues: CARLGVGQPQHF. As DNA, the CDR3 is TGTGCCAGACTGGGGGTTGGTCAGCCCCAGCATTTT.